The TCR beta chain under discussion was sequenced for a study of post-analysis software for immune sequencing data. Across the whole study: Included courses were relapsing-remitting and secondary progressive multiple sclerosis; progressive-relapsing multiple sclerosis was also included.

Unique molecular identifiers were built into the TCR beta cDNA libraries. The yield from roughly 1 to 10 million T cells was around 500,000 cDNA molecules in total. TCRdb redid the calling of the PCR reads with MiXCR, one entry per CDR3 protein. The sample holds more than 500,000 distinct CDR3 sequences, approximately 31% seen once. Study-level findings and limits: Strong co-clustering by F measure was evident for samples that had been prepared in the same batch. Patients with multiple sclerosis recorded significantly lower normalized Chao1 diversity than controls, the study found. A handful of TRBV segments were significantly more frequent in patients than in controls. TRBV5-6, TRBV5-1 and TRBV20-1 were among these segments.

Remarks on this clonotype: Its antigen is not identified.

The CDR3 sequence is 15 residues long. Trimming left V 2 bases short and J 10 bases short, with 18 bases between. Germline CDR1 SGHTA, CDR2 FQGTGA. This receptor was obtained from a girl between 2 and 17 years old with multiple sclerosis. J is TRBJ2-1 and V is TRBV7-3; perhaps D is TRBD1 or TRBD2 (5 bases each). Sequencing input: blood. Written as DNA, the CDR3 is TGTGCCAGCAGCTTATCGAGGGGTATCACCTACGAGCAGTTCTTC. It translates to CASSLSRGITYEQFF.